The next 4 T cell receptor beta chains were all read from a single sample in a study of T-cell reconstitution after alpha-beta-depleted transplantation in children. Preparation of the TCRbeta library was carried out with unique molecular identifiers. TCRdb reprocessed the PCR reads via MiXCR and lists one record per CDR3 protein. This sample has under 300,000 distinct CDR3 sequences, with about 8.8% found just once. Sequenced material: PBMCs from the stem cell graft donor, taken from the stem cell graft. All receptors come from a human donor who donated a stem cell graft to a child with SCID.

This clonotype was found many times. The chain links TRBV5-1 to TRBJ1-2; 9 nucleotides agree with TRBD1. Per the germline V gene, CDR1 is SGHRS and CDR2 is YFSETQ. The CDR3 is 14 amino acids. J gave up 5 bases and V 3 bases, and 5 bases lay outside the gene matches. The CDR3 is CASSWTGAFYGYTF. The CDR3 DNA reads TGCGCCAGCAGCTGGACAGGGGCTTTTTATGGCTACACCTTC.

This clonotype was seen many times. The chain combines TRBV5-1 with TRBJ1-4; no clear D. The ends were cut back, 2 bases at V and 7 bases at J, with 12 bases in the middle. This CDR3 contains 14 residues. Germline V lookup: CDR1 SGHRS, CDR2 YFSETQ. In DNA, the CDR3 is TGCGCCAGCAGCTTTAACCGGGAGGGTGAAAAACTGTTTTTT. Translated, it gives CASSFNREGEKLFF.

This clonotype showed up many times. V and J are TRBV5-1 and TRBJ1-2; TRBD1 aligns across 9 bases. From germline, CDR1 is SGHRS and CDR2 YFSETQ. The V segment lost 4 bases and the J segment 7 bases; nucleotides outside the gene matches: 5. This CDR3 is built from 13 residues. The CDR3 DNA is TGCGCCAGCAGCGGACAGGGGATTGTTGGCTACACCTTC. It encodes CASSGQGIVGYTF.

This clonotype appeared many times. V usage is TRBV7-3 and J usage is TRBJ2-2; D not certain. Germline CDR1 and CDR2: SGHTA and FQGTGA. The CDR3 is made up of 14 amino acids. Trimming shortened V by 3 bases and J by 0 bases, and 5 bases separated the two germline ends. In DNA form, the CDR3 reads TGTGCCAGCAGCTTCGGACCGAACACCGGGGAGCTGTTTTTT. Residues: CASSFGPNTGELFF. The full variable domain, completed using reference TRBV7-3 and TRBJ2-2, is GAGVSQTPSNKVTEKGKYVELRCDPISGHTALYWYRQSLGQGPEFLIYFQGTGAADDSGLPNDRFFAVRPEGSVSTLKIQRTERGDSAVYLCASSFGPNTGELFFGEGSRLTVL.